This TCR beta chain was profiled in a study of blood T cell repertoires in COVID-19. Looking at the study overall: Acute-phase and convalescent COVID-19 samples originated in the United States, Italy and Spain.

Original handling: Estimates of nucleated cell counts were drawn from the amplification of reference gene primers. Assay used: immunoSEQ multiplex PCR; TCRdb lists only in-frame clones, some missing. D and trimming come from the DNA, and the V and J calls and clone size come from that table. The table shows approximately 250,000 clones, with less than 90% occurring only once. V was shortened by 3 bases and J by 10 bases, with 23 bases between the two germline ends. The CDR3 contains 16 residues. Germline CDR1 SGHRS, CDR2 YFSETQ. The sample consisted of peripheral blood. This receptor was identified in a woman aged 40 to 49 who had recovered from COVID-19. The chain recombines TRBV5-1 with TRBJ2-1; D might be TRBD2 (7 bases). The CDR3 is CASSSGQSVGLREQFF. Here the CDR3 DNA reads TGCGCCAGCAGCTCTGGACAGTCCGTGGGACTACGGGAGCAGTTCTTC.